This T cell receptor beta chain originates from a study of sequential checkpoint blockade in melanoma. For the study at large: More than 20 patients had tumor biopsies before treatment and at week 13.

Treatment meaning: randomized to nivolumab then ipilimumab (arm A) or the reverse (arm B). The table came from immunoSEQ multiplex PCR; TCRdb's copy has only in-frame clones and leaves some out. This repertoire shows 4,000 or so clones, 15% to 20% found once; its top ten account for about a fifth. Germline V CDR1 and CDR2: MDHEN, SYDVKM. Trimming cost V 3 bases and J 4 bases, with 6 bases left between them. This CDR3 spans 13 amino acids. This sequence joins TRBV28 and TRBJ2-2; D gene uncertain. The specimen was tumor tissue (inferred from file names), collected from a patient given nivolumab and ipilimumab in sequence. This TCR was sampled from a human patient with melanoma. Some clones in this sample may be carry-over from other donors' samples. The CDR3 region is CASSFWGTGELFF. CDR3 DNA: TGTGCCAGCAGTTTCTGGGGCACCGGGGAGCTGTTTTTT. The whole variable domain, remainder taken from reference TRBV28 and TRBJ2-2, is DVKVTQSSRYLVKRTGEKVFLECVQDMDHENMFWYRQDPGLGLRLIYFSYDVKMKEKGDIPEGYSVSREKKERFSLILESASTNQTSMYLCASSFWGTGELFFGEGSRLTVL.